This T cell receptor (beta chain) was identified during a study of T cells in Graves' hyperthyroidism and ophthalmopathy. The germline gives CDR1 SNHLY, CDR2 FYNNEI. The CDR3 is 16 residues long. Between the trimmed V and J ends, which lost 6 bases and 7 bases, there was a span of 22 bases. Using RNA transcripts as the source, TCR beta CDR3 regions were amplified. The study used the HTBI primer set for a first-round RT-PCR of the TCR CDR3. TCRdb ran MiXCR on the multiplex PCR reads and lists one entry per CDR3 protein. The sample shows about 350,000 distinct CDR3 sequences, approximately 13% of them seen only once.

This clonotype originated in a woman in her twenties or thirties with Graves' hyperthyroidism. Specimen: blood. The V call is TRBV2, the J call TRBJ2-1, with a tentative D call TRBD1 (7 bases). CDR3 nucleotides: TGTGCCAGCAGGAAAAGGGGACTGCCAGGGGGGAATGAGCAGTTCTTC. Translated: CASRKRGLPGGNEQFF. The variable domain in full, with the rest retrieved from reference TRBV2 and TRBJ2-1, is EPEVTQTPSHQVTQMGQEVILRCVPISNHLYFYWYRQILGQKVEFLVSFYNNEISEKSEIFDDQFSVERPDGSNFTLKIRSTKLEDSAMYFCASRKRGLPGGNEQFFGPGTRLTVL.